This T cell receptor beta chain was sequenced for a study of T cell changes during pregnancy in multiple sclerosis. The CDR3 extends over 11 amino acids. V was pared by 3 bases and J by 7 bases, with 3 bases between. Germline values: CDR1 LNHDA, CDR2 SQIVND (reference sequence). The table came from immunoSEQ multiplex PCR; TCRdb's copy has only in-frame clones and leaves some out. Of some 73,000 clones listed, about 92% are singletons. Sequences were derived from peripheral blood, sampled in the third trimester of pregnancy. This clonotype was obtained from a female donor in good health, enrolled as a control in a pregnancy study. The chain has TRBV19 and TRBJ1-4; D gene ambiguous. The CDR3 DNA reads TGTGCCAGTAGTATCCGTGAAAAACTGTTTTTT. This translates into CASSIREKLFF. The variable domain in full, completed from reference TRBV19 and TRBJ1-4, reads DGGITQSPKYLFRKEGQNVTLSCEQNLNHDAMYWYRQDPGQGLRLIYYSQIVNDFQKGDIAEGYSVSREKKESFPLTVTSAQKNPTAFYLCASSIREKLFFGSGTQLSVL.